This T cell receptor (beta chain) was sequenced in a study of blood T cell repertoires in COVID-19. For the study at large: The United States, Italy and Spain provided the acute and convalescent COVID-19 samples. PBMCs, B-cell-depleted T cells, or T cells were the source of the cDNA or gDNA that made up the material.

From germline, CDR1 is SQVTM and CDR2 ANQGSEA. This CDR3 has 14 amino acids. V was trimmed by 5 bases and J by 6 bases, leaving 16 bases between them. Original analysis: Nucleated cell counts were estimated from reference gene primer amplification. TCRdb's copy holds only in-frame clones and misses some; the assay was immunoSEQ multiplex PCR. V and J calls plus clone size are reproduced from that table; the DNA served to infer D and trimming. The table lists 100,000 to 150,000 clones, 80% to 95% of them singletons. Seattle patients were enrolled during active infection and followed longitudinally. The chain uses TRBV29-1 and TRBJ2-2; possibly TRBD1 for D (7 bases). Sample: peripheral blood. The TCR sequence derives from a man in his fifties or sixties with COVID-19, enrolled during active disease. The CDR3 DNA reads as TGCAGCGTTACAGGGGAGGAGTTCGCCGGGGAGCTGTTTTTT. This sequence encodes CSVTGEEFAGELFF.